This TCR beta chain was identified in a study of T cell responses to AZD1222 COVID-19 vaccine. Whole-study context: Second-dose groups at about 4 or about 12 weeks were pooled. Study results and caveats: Most donors were white British, females outnumbered males, and clonal diversity was possibly underestimated. In all cases, repertoires were sampled only after the peak T cell response.

The CDR3 spans 11 residues. The V and J ends lost 5 bases and 11 bases respectively, with 9 bases between them. Looked up from germline, CDR1 is MNHEY and CDR2 is SVGEGT. As regards this clone: The target antigen is unknown.

Assay: immunoSEQ multiplex PCR; the TCRdb copy retains only in-frame clones and omits some. The data contain over 120,000 clones, around 90% of them singletons. The specimen was peripheral blood, collected on day 0 of AZD1222 vaccination. This receptor was obtained from an adult in good health. The V and J genes are TRBV6-2 or TRBV6-3 and TRBJ1-4; no firm D call. In DNA form, the CDR3 reads TGTGCCAGCAGTCACGGGAGTAAACTGTTTTTT. As protein: CASSHGSKLFF.